The 29 T cell receptor beta chains presented below share a single source sample, sequenced in a study of T cells after yellow fever vaccination. In TCRdb, the 5' RACE reads were re-called with MiXCR into one record per CDR3 protein. The profile shows 500,000 to 650,000 distinct CDR3 sequences, approximately 13% of them singletons. The sample in question was PBMCs, obtained on the day of the yellow fever booster vaccination. These TCRs come from a man aged 25-40 years who received the YFV17D yellow fever vaccine.

This rearrangement joins TRBV19 to TRBJ2-1; no clear D gene. V was shortened by 5 bases and J by 4 bases, with 15 bases between the two germline ends. The CDR3 contains 15 residues. Germline V lookup: CDR1 LNHDA, CDR2 SQIVND (reference sequence). The CDR3 loop is CASSPDRALYNEQFF. DNA for the CDR3: TGTGCCAGTAGTCCCGACCGAGCTTTGTACAATGAGCAGTTCTTC.

The rearrangement links TRBV11-1 to TRBJ2-1; 10 bases fit TRBD2. The germline V gene encodes CDR1 SGHAT and CDR2 FQDESV (reference sequence). With V trimmed by 7 bases and J by 3 bases, 18 bases remained unmatched. The CDR3 has 19 residues. CDR3 in amino acids: CASTKGTLAGDRIYNEQFF. DNA for the CDR3: TGTGCCAGCACCAAGGGGACGCTAGCGGGAGATAGGATCTACAATGAGCAGTTCTTC.

A few counts support this clonotype. The CDR3 sequence is CASSERGGLAVYNEQFF. The DNA for the CDR3 is TGTGCCAGCAGTGAAAGGGGAGGACTAGCGGTATACAATGAGCAGTTCTTC. V usage is TRBV2 and J usage is TRBJ2-1, with 10 bases identical to TRBD2. V was pared by 2 bases and J by 4 bases, with 8 bases of the junction left unmatched. The CDR3 consists of 17 residues. From germline, CDR1 is SNHLY and CDR2 FYNNEI.

This chain joins TRBV7-8 and TRBJ2-3, with 9 bases aligning to TRBD1. Germline CDR1 and CDR2: SGHVS and FQNEAQ. Unmatched junction bases numbered 10, after V lost 3 bases and J lost 3 bases. The CDR3 totals 17 residues. The CDR3 region has the DNA TGTGCCAGCAGCTTCTTCATCGGACAGGGGTCGACAGATACGCAGTATTTT. Translated, it gives CASSFFIGQGSTDTQYF.

The chain uses TRBV27 and TRBJ2-2; D is uncertain. Looked up from germline, CDR1 is MNHEY and CDR2 is SMNVEV (reference sequence). This CDR3 is built from 13 residues. V was shortened by 5 bases and J by 7 bases, with 11 bases between the two germline ends. CDR3: CASSIWDYGELFF. Written as DNA, the CDR3 is TGTGCCAGCAGTATTTGGGATTACGGGGAGCTGTTTTTT.

The chain recombines TRBV18 with TRBJ2-3; D remains unclear. This CDR3 spans 15 amino acids. The V end was cut by 0 bases, the J end by 4 bases, with 11 bases between. Germline CDR1 is KGHSH and CDR2 is LQKENI. The CDR3 sequence: CASSPPGRSADTQYF. CDR3 nucleotides: TGTGCCAGCTCACCACCGGGCAGGTCCGCAGATACGCAGTATTTT.

This chain links TRBV6-5 with TRBJ2-3; 7 bases fit TRBD2. V dropped 0 bases and J dropped 0; count of bases not matched to a gene: 3. The CDR3 is 16 amino acids. Germline V CDR1 and CDR2: MNHEY, SVGAGI. The DNA for the CDR3 is TGTGCCAGCAGTTACTCGGGGCGGGGGAGCACAGATACGCAGTATTTT. This encodes CASSYSGRGSTDTQYF.

The chain combines TRBV14 with TRBJ2-1; D possibly uses TRBD1 or TRBD2 (5 bases each). V was shortened by 2 bases and J by 2 bases, with 10 bases between the two germline ends. The CDR3 covers 15 residues. Looked up from germline, CDR1 is SGHDN and CDR2 is FVKESK. The CDR3 DNA sequence: TGTGCCAGCAGCCAACGGTGGGACCCCTACAATGAGCAGTTCTTC. This gives the protein CASSQRWDPYNEQFF.

There are a few counts of this clonotype. The J gene is TRBJ2-7, the V gene TRBV20-1; no definite D call. Germline V gene lookup returns CDR1 DFQATT and CDR2 SNEGSKA (reference sequence). The CDR3 runs to 11 residues. The V end lost 3 bases, the J end lost 4 bases, and 7 bases lay between the germline ends. CDR3 region: CSASALYEQYF. The CDR3 DNA reads as TGCAGTGCTAGTGCCTTGTACGAGCAGTACTTC.

The sample holds a few counts of this clonotype. The chain links TRBV19 to TRBJ2-2; TRBD1 might be the D (5 bases). V lost 6 bases, J lost 13 bases, and 18 bases lay in between. Germline assignment: CDR1 LNHDA and CDR2 SQIVND (reference sequence). The CDR3 is made up of 13 amino acids. CDR3 amino acids: CASSRISDTRLFF. The CDR3, as DNA: TGTGCCAGTAGCAGGATATCGGACACAAGGCTGTTTTTT. The full variable domain, completed using reference TRBV19 and TRBJ2-2, is DGGITQSPKYLFRKEGQNVTLSCEQNLNHDAMYWYRQDPGQGLRLIYYSQIVNDFQKGDIAEGYSVSREKKESFPLTVTSAQKNPTAFYLCASSRISDTRLFFGEGSRLTVL.

The chain uses TRBV12-3 or TRBV12-4 and TRBJ2-1; TRBD2 is a possible D gene (5 bases). Trimming took off 7 bases at V and 7 bases at J, with 17 bases between the two ends. CDR3 length equals 14 residues. CDR3: CASNGRGGFNEQFF. The DNA of the CDR3 is TGTGCCAGCAATGGCCGAGGAGGATTTAATGAGCAGTTCTTC.

In its sample, this clonotype was seen many times. The V gene is TRBV28, the J gene TRBJ2-1, with unresolved D. The CDR3 loop spans 15 amino acids. The germline CDR1 and CDR2 sequences are MDHEN and SYDVKM. V lost 5 bases and J lost 0, with 11 bases in between. The CDR3 spells CASSPLLSSYNEQFF. DNA for the CDR3: TGTGCCAGCAGTCCCCTACTTAGCTCCTACAATGAGCAGTTCTTC.

The chain carries TRBV5-1 and TRBJ2-1; TRBD2 agrees at 11 bases. The CDR3 is 16 amino acids. J gave up 6 bases and V 4 bases, and 9 bases lay outside the gene matches. CDR1 is SGHRS, CDR2 YFSETQ, per germline. The CDR3 region is CASSIPSGTSGNEQFF. The CDR3 DNA follows: TGCGCCAGCAGCATTCCATCCGGGACTAGCGGCAATGAGCAGTTCTTC.

There are a few counts of this clonotype. The chain is built from TRBV7-2 and TRBJ1-1; D is uncertain. CDR1 and CDR2 (germline): SGHTA, FQGNSA. The V gene lost 2 bases and the J gene lost 8 bases, with 9 bases spanning the gap. The CDR3 consists of 12 residues. The CDR3 nucleotides read TGTGCCAGCAGCTTAAATAGCATAGAAGCTTTCTTT. This encodes CASSLNSIEAFF.

The gene calls are TRBV18 and TRBJ1-1; 7 bases agree with TRBD1. The CDR3 spans 14 residues. CDR1 KGHSH and CDR2 LQKENI come from the germline V gene. Unmatched junction bases numbered 7, after V lost 6 bases and J lost 3 bases. The DNA of the CDR3 is TGTGCCAGCTCTATAGACAGGGTGGACACTGAAGCTTTCTTT. It specifies CASSIDRVDTEAFF.

J is TRBJ2-5 and V is TRBV29-1, with TRBD1 matching 9 bases. CDR1 is SQVTM and CDR2 is ANQGSEA in the germline V gene. With V trimmed by 6 bases and J by 6 bases, 11 bases remained unmatched. This CDR3 contains 14 residues. The CDR3 bases are TGCAGCGTCCCAGGGACAGGGAGTTTTAAGACCCAGTACTTC. This translates into CSVPGTGSFKTQYF.

V usage is TRBV20-1 and J usage is TRBJ2-1, with TRBD2 identical over 11 bases. V was pared by 6 bases and J by 7 bases, with 8 bases of the junction left unmatched. Germline CDR1 is DFQATT and CDR2 is SNEGSKA (reference sequence). The CDR3 spans 14 residues. CDR3 nucleotide sequence: TGCAGTGCGAAGAGACTAGCGGGAATGAATGAGCAGTTCTTC. Amino acids: CSAKRLAGMNEQFF.

This clonotype has a handful of counts. The chain has TRBV18 and TRBJ1-2; D remains ambiguous. Per germline, CDR1 KGHSH and CDR2 LQKENI. This CDR3 has 14 residues. Trimming removed 5 bases at V and 2 bases at J, with 12 bases between. CDR3 residues: CASSTYPENYGYTF. CDR3 sequence (DNA): TGTGCCAGCTCAACCTACCCGGAGAACTATGGCTACACCTTC.

The chain couples TRBV20-1 to TRBJ2-1, with 8 bases lining up with TRBD2. The CDR3 contains 14 residues. From germline, CDR1 is DFQATT and CDR2 SNEGSKA (reference sequence). Trimming cost V 3 bases and J 7 bases; bases outside gene matches: 8. CDR3 residues: CSASEAAGVNEQFF. CDR3 bases: TGCAGTGCTAGTGAGGCAGCGGGAGTAAATGAGCAGTTCTTC.

This clonotype was observed many times. This chain uses TRBV29-1 with TRBJ2-2; perhaps TRBD2 as D (6 bases). V lost 7 bases and J 0 bases, leaving 12 bases between the germline ends. The CDR3 loop spans 14 amino acids. Per germline, CDR1 SQVTM and CDR2 ANQGSEA. DNA of the CDR3: TGCAGCGGACATACGGGGGCGAACACCGGGGAGCTGTTTTTT. Encoded protein: CSGHTGANTGELFF.

In its sample, this clonotype was seen a few times. The J gene is TRBJ2-3, the V gene TRBV3-1; TRBD1 is a possible D gene (6 bases). V was trimmed by 4 bases and J by 1 base, leaving 18 bases between them. The CDR3 sequence is 17 residues long. Looked up from germline, CDR1 is LGHDT and CDR2 is YNNKEL (reference sequence). The CDR3 DNA reads as TGTGCCAGCAGCCTCCTAGGGGCAGGGGAAGGCACAGATACGCAGTATTTT. This sequence encodes CASSLLGAGEGTDTQYF.

This clonotype was picked up a small number of times. The chain carries TRBV29-1 and TRBJ2-7, with D perhaps assigned TRBD1 or TRBD2 (5 bases each). Germline-derived CDR1 and CDR2 are SQVTM and ANQGSEA. V was cut by 5 bases and J by 2 bases, with 10 bases left in between. The CDR3 covers 12 residues. The CDR3 region is CSVLGDAYEQYF. The CDR3 nucleotides are TGCAGCGTTTTAGGGGACGCCTACGAGCAGTACTTC.

V gene TRBV11-2 combines with J gene TRBJ2-7; a possible D gene is TRBD1 (5 bases). This CDR3 is 15 amino acids long. Trimming shortened V by 4 bases and J by 2 bases, and 15 bases separated the two germline ends. Germline CDR1 and CDR2: SGHAT and FQNNGV. The CDR3 DNA reads TGTGCCAGCAGCTCCCGGGCTACCAGGGCCTACGAGCAGTACTTC. It yields the protein CASSSRATRAYEQYF.

The chain links TRBV20-1 to TRBJ2-1; D is unclear. The CDR3 has 13 amino acids. The V and J ends lost 4 bases and 0 bases respectively, with 7 bases between them. Germline V gene lookup returns CDR1 DFQATT and CDR2 SNEGSKA (reference sequence). CDR3 nucleotide sequence: TGCAGTGCTAACGATCACTCCTACAATGAGCAGTTCTTC. Translated, it gives CSANDHSYNEQFF.

The rearrangement joins TRBV5-1 to TRBJ2-1; 12 nucleotides match TRBD2. The CDR3 covers 17 residues. The V and J ends lost 2 bases and 2 bases, in that order; junction bases with no gene match: 5. CDR1 and CDR2 from the germline V gene are SGHRS and YFSETQ. CDR3 residues: CASSFSSGRAPYNEQFF. CDR3 bases: TGCGCCAGCAGCTTTTCTAGCGGGAGGGCCCCCTACAATGAGCAGTTCTTC.

The chain recombines TRBV2 with TRBJ2-5, with 9 bases identical to TRBD1. Germline CDR1 and CDR2: SNHLY and FYNNEI. The CDR3 contains 19 residues. Germline trimming cut 6 bases from V and 0 bases from J; bases unmatched to any gene: 17. CDR3 loop: CASSNVNQLWDRDQETQYF. The CDR3 DNA follows: TGTGCCAGCAGCAACGTTAATCAGTTGTGGGACAGGGACCAAGAGACCCAGTACTTC.

The sample holds a few counts of this clonotype. The chain links TRBV29-1 to TRBJ1-2; D gene ambiguous. Trimming removed 5 bases at V and 7 bases at J, with 14 bases between. The CDR3 runs 12 residues. Germline V CDR1 and CDR2: SQVTM, ANQGSEA. The CDR3 loop is CSVTSVIGGYTF. CDR3 bases: TGCAGCGTTACCAGCGTGATCGGTGGCTACACCTTC. The full variable domain, with the rest looked up from reference TRBV29-1 and TRBJ1-2, is SAVISQKPSRDICQRGTSLTIQCQVDSQVTMMFWYRQQPGQSLTLIATANQGSEATYESGFVIDKFPISRPNLTFSTLTVSNMSPEDSSIYLCSVTSVIGGYTFGSGTRLTVV.

The V and J genes are TRBV7-2 and TRBJ2-1; perhaps TRBD2 as D (5 bases). CDR3 length: 15 residues. Trimming left V 1 base short and J 10 bases short, with 17 bases between. CDR1 and CDR2 from the germline V gene are SGHTA and FQGNSA. The CDR3 bases are TGTGCCAGCAGCTTAGAGCGGAGATTCAATGGGGAGCAGTTCTTC. Encoded protein: CASSLERRFNGEQFF.

This clonotype was seen more than once but under ten times. The rearrangement joins TRBV23-1 to TRBJ2-3; D gene unclear. TRBV23-1 is reported as an ORF; its role is uncertain. V was pared by 8 bases and J by 1 base, with 10 bases between. This CDR3 has 13 residues. The CDR3 DNA reads as TGCGCCAGCCCCTCGGTGGGCACAGATACGCAGTATTTT. Protein product: CASPSVGTDTQYF.